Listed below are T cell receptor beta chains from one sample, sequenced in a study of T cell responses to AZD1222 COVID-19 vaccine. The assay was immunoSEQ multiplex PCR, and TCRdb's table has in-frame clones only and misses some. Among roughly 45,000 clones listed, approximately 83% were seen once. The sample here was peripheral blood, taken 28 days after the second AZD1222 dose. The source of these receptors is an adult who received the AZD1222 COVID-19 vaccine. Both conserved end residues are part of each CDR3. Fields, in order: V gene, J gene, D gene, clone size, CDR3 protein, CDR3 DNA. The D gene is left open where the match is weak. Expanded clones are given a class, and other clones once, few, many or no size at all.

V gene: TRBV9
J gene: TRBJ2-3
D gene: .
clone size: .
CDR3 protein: CASSVKGDTQYF
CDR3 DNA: TGTGCCAGCAGCGTAAAGGGCGATACGCAGTATTTT

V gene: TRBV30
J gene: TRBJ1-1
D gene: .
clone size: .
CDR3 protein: CAWSVRGTGEAFF
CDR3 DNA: TGTGCCTGGAGTGTACGAGGGACCGGGGAAGCTTTCTTT

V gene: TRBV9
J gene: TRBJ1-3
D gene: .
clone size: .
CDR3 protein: CASSGHDRPGNTIYF
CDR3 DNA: TGTGCCAGCAGCGGACACGACAGACCTGGAAACACCATATATTTT

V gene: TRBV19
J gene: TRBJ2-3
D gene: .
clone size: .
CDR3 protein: CAFLRRPSTDTQYF
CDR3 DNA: TGTGCCTTTCTAAGGCGTCCTAGCACAGATACGCAGTATTTT

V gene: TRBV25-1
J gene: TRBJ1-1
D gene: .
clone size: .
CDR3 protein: CASTLGPLSEAFF
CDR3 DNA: TGTGCCAGCACCCTGGGGCCGCTCTCTGAAGCTTTCTTT

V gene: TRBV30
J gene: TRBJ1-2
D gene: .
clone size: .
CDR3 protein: CAWSVHELDYGYTF
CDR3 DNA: TGTGCCTGGAGTGTGCACGAACTAGACTATGGCTACACCTTC

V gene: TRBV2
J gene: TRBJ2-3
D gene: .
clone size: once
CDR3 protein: CASTAGRSTDTQYF
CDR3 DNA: TGTGCCAGCACGGCAGGGAGGAGCACAGATACGCAGTATTTT

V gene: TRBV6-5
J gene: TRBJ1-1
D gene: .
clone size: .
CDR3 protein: CASRYMNTEAFF
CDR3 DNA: TGTGCCAGCCGGTACATGAACACTGAAGCTTTCTTT

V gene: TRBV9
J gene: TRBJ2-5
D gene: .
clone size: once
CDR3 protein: CASSVGLGKETQYF
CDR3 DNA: TGTGCCAGCAGCGTAGGGCTAGGGAAAGAGACCCAGTACTTC

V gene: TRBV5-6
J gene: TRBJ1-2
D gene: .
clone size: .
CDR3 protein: CASSFGKGGYTF
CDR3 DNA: TGTGCCAGCAGCTTTGGTAAGGGCGGCTACACCTTC

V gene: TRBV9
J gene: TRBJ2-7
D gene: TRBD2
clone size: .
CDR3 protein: CASSPRGDLYEQYF
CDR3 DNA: TGTGCCAGCAGCCCCCGGGGGGACCTCTACGAGCAGTACTTC

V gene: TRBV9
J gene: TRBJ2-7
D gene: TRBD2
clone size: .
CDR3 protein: CASSGGTSKTYEQYF
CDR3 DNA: TGTGCCAGCAGCGGCGGGACTAGTAAAACTTACGAGCAGTACTTC

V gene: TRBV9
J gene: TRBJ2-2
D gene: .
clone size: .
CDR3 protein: CASSSRTESGELFF
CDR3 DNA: TGTGCCAGCAGCTCCAGGACGGAATCCGGGGAGCTGTTTTTT

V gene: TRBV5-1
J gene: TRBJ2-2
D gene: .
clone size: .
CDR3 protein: CASSLSSGTGELFF
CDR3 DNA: TGCGCCAGCAGCTTGTCGTCTGGCACCGGGGAGCTGTTTTTT

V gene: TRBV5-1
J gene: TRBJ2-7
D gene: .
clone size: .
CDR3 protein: CASSFDFRGSSYEQYF
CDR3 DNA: TGCGCCAGCAGCTTTGATTTTAGGGGAAGCTCCTACGAGCAGTACTTC

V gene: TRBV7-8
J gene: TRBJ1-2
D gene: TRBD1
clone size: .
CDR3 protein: CASSPRTGANYGYTF
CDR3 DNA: TGTGCCAGCAGCCCCAGGACAGGGGCTAACTATGGCTACACCTTC

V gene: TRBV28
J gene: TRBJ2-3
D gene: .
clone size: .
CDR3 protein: CASSVQGPGTDTQYF
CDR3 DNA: TGTGCCAGCAGCGTACAGGGTCCGGGGACAGATACGCAGTATTTT

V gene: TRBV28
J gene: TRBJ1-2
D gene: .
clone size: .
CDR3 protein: CASSYRTASNYGYTF
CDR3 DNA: TGTGCCAGCAGTTATAGGACAGCCAGTAACTATGGCTACACCTTC

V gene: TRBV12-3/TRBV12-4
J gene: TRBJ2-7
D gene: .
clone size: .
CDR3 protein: CASCAASSYEQYF
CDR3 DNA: TGTGCCAGCTGCGCGGCAAGCTCCTACGAGCAGTACTTC

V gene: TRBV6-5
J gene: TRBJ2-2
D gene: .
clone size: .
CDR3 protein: CASSPPGTRTRELFF
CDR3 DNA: TGTGCCAGCAGCCCCCCGGGGACGAGAACCCGGGAGCTGTTTTTT

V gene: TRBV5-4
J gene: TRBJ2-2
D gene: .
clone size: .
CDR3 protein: CASSPTGGELFF
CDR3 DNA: TGTGCCAGCAGCCCCACGGGGGGGGAGCTGTTTTTT

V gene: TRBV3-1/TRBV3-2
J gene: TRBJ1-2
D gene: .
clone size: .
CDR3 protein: CASSQAQGIYGYTF
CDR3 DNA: TGTGCCAGCAGCCAGGCCCAGGGGATCTATGGCTACACCTTC

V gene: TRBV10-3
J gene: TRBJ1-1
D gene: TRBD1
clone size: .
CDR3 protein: CAIGEQGITEAFF
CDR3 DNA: TGTGCCATCGGAGAACAGGGGATCACTGAAGCTTTCTTT

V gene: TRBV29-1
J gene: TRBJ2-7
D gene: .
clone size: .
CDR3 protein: CSVSGLYEQYF
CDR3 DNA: TGCAGCGTTTCGGGACTCTACGAGCAGTACTTC

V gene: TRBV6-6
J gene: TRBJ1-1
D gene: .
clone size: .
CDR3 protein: CASSSPPANTEAFF
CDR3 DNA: TGTGCCAGCAGCTCTCCTCCGGCGAACACTGAAGCTTTCTTT

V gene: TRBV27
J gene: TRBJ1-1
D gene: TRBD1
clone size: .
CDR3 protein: CASRREGAPFF
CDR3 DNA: TGTGCCAGCCGTCGGGAGGGGGCCCCTTTCTTT

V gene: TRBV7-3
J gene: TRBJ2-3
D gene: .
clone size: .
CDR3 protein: CASSSLRTSDTQYF
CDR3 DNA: TGTGCCAGCAGCTCCCTAAGGACGTCAGATACGCAGTATTTT

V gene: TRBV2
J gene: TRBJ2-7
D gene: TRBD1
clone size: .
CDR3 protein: CASSRQGATGKYF
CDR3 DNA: TGTGCCAGCAGCCGACAGGGGGCTACGGGGAAGTACTTC

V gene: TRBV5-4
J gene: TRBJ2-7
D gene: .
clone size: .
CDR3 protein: CASSLGDLYEQYF
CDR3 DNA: TGTGCCAGCAGCCTCGGGGATCTCTACGAGCAGTACTTC

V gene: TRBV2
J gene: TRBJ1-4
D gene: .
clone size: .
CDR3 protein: CASTTETNEKLFF
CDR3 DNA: TGTGCCAGCACGACCGAAACTAATGAAAAACTGTTTTTT

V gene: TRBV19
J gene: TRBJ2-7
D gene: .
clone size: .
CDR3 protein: CASSRGRYEQYF
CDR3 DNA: TGTGCCAGTAGTCGAGGACGCTACGAGCAGTACTTC

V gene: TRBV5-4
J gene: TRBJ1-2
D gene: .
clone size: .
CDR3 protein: CASSDLPITGGGYTF
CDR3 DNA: TGTGCCAGCAGCGATCTACCCATAACAGGAGGTGGCTACACCTTC

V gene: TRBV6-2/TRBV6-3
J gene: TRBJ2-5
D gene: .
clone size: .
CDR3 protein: CASSYARTETQYF
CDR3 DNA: TGTGCCAGCAGTTATGCAAGGACGGAGACCCAGTACTTC

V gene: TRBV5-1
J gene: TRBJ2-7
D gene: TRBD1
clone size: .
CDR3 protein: CASSFGQGAIEQYF
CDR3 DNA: TGCGCCAGCAGCTTCGGGCAGGGGGCCATTGAGCAGTACTTC

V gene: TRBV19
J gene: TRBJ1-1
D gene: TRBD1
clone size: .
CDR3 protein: CASSKDRGNTEAFF
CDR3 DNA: TGTGCCAGTAGTAAGGACAGGGGGAACACTGAAGCTTTCTTT

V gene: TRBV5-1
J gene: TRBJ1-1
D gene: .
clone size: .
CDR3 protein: CASSFRGGEAFF
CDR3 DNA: TGCGCCAGCAGCTTTCGAGGCGGTGAAGCTTTCTTT

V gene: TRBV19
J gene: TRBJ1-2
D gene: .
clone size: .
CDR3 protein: CASSPDSGAFYGYTF
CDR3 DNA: TGTGCCAGTAGCCCGGACTCAGGGGCTTTCTATGGCTACACCTTC

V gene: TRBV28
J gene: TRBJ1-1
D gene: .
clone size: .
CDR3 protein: CATGVGNTEAFF
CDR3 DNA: TGTGCTACGGGGGTAGGGAACACTGAAGCTTTCTTT

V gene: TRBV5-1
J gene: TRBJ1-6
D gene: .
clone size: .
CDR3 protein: CASSPSLANSPLHF
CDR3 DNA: TGCGCCAGCAGCCCTTCGCTAGCCAATTCACCCCTCCACTTT

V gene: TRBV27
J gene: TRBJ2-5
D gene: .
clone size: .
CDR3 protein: CASSPLVGVEAFRYF
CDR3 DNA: TGTGCCAGCAGTCCCTTGGTGGGGGTCGAGGCTTTTCGGTACTTC

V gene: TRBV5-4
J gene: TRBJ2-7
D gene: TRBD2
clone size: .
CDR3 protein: CASSFAGGSYEQYF
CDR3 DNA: TGTGCCAGCAGCTTTGCGGGGGGTTCCTACGAGCAGTACTTC

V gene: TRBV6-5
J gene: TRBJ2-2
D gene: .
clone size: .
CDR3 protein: CASSYGRGRGGELFF
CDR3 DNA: TGTGCCAGCAGTTACGGCCGGGGGCGCGGCGGGGAGCTGTTTTTT

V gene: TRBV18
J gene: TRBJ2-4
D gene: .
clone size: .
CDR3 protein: CASSPLGQNSGNIQYF
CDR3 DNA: TGTGCCAGCTCACCCCTAGGACAGAATAGCGGAAACATTCAGTACTTC

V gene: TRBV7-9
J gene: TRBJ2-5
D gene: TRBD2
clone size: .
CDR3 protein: CASSFHPRLAGGIQETQYF
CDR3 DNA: TGTGCCAGCAGCTTTCATCCCCGACTAGCGGGGGGGATACAAGAGACCCAGTACTTC

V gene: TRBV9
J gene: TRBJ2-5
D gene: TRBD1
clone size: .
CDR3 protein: CASSVDGQGGLIETQYF
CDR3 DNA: TGTGCCAGCAGCGTAGATGGACAGGGCGGTTTGATAGAGACCCAGTACTTC

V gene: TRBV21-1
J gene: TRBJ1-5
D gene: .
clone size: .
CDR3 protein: CASSKGSGQGRQPQHF
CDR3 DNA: TGTGCCAGCAGCAAAGGTTCAGGACAGGGACGTCAGCCCCAGCATTTT

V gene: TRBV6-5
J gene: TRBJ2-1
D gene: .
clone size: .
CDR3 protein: CASRKDANEQFF
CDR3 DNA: TGTGCCAGCAGGAAGGACGCGAATGAGCAGTTCTTC

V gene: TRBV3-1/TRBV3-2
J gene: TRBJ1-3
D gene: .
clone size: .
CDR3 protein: CASSRLTGSGNTIYF
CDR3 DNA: TGTGCCAGCAGCCGCCTGACGGGCTCTGGAAACACCATATATTTT

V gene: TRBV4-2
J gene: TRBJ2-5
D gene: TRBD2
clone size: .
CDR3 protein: CASSQDRGGETQYF
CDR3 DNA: TGTGCCAGCAGCCAAGATCGGGGGGGAGAGACCCAGTACTTC

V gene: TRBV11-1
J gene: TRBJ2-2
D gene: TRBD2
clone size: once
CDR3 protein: CASSLLAGGPGELFF
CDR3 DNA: TGTGCCAGCAGCTTGCTAGCGGGGGGGCCCGGGGAGCTGTTTTTT

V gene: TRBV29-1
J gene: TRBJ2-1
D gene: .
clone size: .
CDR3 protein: CSAGGAGYNEQFF
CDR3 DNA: TGCAGCGCCGGGGGTGCCGGGTACAATGAGCAGTTCTTC